What follows are 9 T cell receptor beta chains derived from one specimen sequenced in a study of CD8 T cells in ankylosing spondylitis. TCRdb re-called the 5' RACE reads through MiXCR, storing one row per CDR3 protein. Found here are about 340,000 distinct CDR3 sequences, about 14% of them singletons; the top ten hold about 1%. Sequenced: blood, either unsorted or a sorted T cell fraction (not recorded which). Receptors originate from a male donor with ankylosing spondylitis or in good health (not recorded which).

The chain joins TRBV3-1 to TRBJ2-7, with 7 nucleotides matching TRBD2. CDR3 length equals 15 residues. V trimming: 4 bases; J trimming: 4 bases; junction bases outside the gene matches: 10. Germline loops: CDR1 LGHDT, CDR2 YNNKEL (reference sequence). Here the CDR3 reads CASSRGGTPLYEQYF. Here the CDR3 DNA reads TGTGCCAGCAGCCGGGGAGGGACTCCCCTTTACGAGCAGTACTTC.

CDR3 nucleotides: TGTGCCAGCAGTGAACGCAACCGGGGATACGAGCAGTACTTC. Translated: CASSERNRGYEQYF. The genes are TRBV6-1 and TRBJ2-7; a possible D gene is TRBD2 (5 bases). Trimming removed 2 bases at V and 4 bases at J, with 12 bases between. The length of the CDR3 is 14 residues. Per the germline V gene, CDR1 is MNHNS and CDR2 is SASEGT.

The chain couples TRBV3-1 to TRBJ2-5; 7 bases are shared with TRBD1. Germline V gene sequence: CDR1 LGHDT, CDR2 YNNKEL (reference sequence). This CDR3 region has 15 residues. The V gene end was trimmed by 0 bases and the J gene end by 4 bases; junction bases not matched to a gene: 5. CDR3 sequence: CASSQDRGPVETQYF. CDR3 DNA sequence: TGTGCCAGCAGCCAAGATAGGGGGCCCGTAGAGACCCAGTACTTC.

This clonotype was seen a handful of times. The CDR3 protein is CASSVEAGSYNEQFF. In nucleotides, the CDR3 is TGTGCCAGCAGCGTAGAAGCGGGGTCCTACAATGAGCAGTTCTTC. J is TRBJ2-1 and V is TRBV9; 7 bases align to TRBD2. Trimming took 0 bases from V and 1 from J; bases not matched to a gene: 1. The germline V gene has CDR1 SGDLS and CDR2 YYNGEE. There are 15 residues in the CDR3.

This clonotype was observed a few times. CDR3 amino acids: CASSEQETEAFF. In nucleotides, the CDR3 is TGTGCCAGCTCAGAACAGGAAACTGAAGCTTTCTTT. J is TRBJ1-1 and V is TRBV18; tentative D call: TRBD1 (5 bases). V dropped 5 bases and J dropped 5 bases, with 9 bases sitting between them. The CDR3 covers 12 residues. CDR1 is KGHSH and CDR2 is LQKENI in the germline V gene.

The chain carries TRBV10-3 and TRBJ2-1; 11 nucleotides agree with TRBD2. V gave up 5 bases and J gave up 1 base; unmatched junction bases: 10. The CDR3 has 18 amino acids. CDR1 is ENHRY and CDR2 is SYGVKD in the germline V gene. CDR3 amino acids: CAISKGLTSGTSYNEQFF. CDR3 DNA sequence: TGTGCCATCAGTAAGGGCCTGACTAGCGGGACTTCCTACAATGAGCAGTTCTTC.

This rearrangement joins TRBV2 to TRBJ2-7, with 8 nucleotides matching TRBD2. The CDR3 is 14 amino acids. V lost 10 bases and J lost 2; bases outside the gene matches: 10. Germline CDR1 SNHLY, CDR2 FYNNEI. The CDR3 region has the DNA TGTGCCACCCAAACTAGCGGAGGGGCCTACGAGCAGTACTTC. Its protein is CATQTSGGAYEQYF.

The CDR3 sequence: CASSLVIEGTDTQYF. The CDR3 DNA reads TGTGCCAGCAGCTTGGTGATCGAGGGCACAGATACGCAGTATTTT. V gene TRBV5-5 combines with J gene TRBJ2-3; unclear D gene. This CDR3 comprises 15 residues. Trimming took 0 bases from V and 1 from J, leaving 9 bases between them. The germline V gene encodes CDR1 SGHKS and CDR2 YYEKEE (reference sequence).

This clonotype was recorded a few times. This chain joins TRBV20-1 and TRBJ1-2; D perhaps matches TRBD1 (5 bases). Germline-derived CDR1 and CDR2 are DFQATT and SNEGSKA (reference sequence). Trimming stripped 1 base from V and 4 bases from J, with 10 bases between. This CDR3 is 13 amino acids long. The chain's CDR3 is CSARVDSTYGYTF. For the CDR3, the DNA is TGCAGTGCTAGAGTAGACAGCACCTATGGCTACACCTTC.